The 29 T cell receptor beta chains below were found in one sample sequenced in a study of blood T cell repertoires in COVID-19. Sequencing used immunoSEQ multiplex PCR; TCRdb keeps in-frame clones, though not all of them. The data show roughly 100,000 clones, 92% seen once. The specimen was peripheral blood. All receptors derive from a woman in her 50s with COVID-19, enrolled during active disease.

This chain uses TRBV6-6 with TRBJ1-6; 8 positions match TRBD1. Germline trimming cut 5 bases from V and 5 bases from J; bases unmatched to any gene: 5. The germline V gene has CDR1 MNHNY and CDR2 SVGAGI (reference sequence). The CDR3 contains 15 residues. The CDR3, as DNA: TGTGCCAGCAGTCCGACAGGGGTCGATAATTCACCCCTCCACTTT. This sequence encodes CASSPTGVDNSPLHF.

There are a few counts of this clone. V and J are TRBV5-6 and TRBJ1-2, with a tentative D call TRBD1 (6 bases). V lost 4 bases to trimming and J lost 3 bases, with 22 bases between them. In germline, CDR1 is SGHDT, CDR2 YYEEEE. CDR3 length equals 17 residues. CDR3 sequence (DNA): TGTGCCAGCAGCACCTACAGGGTGGCAGACGTGGACTATGGCTACACCTTC. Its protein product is CASSTYRVADVDYGYTF.

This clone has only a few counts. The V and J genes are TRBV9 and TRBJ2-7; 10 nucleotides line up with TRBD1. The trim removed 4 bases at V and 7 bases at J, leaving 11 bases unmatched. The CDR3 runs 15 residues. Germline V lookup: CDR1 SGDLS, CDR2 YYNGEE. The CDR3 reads CASSPRDRGIGEQYF. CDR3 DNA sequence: TGTGCCAGCAGCCCTCGGGACAGGGGAATAGGGGAGCAGTACTTC.

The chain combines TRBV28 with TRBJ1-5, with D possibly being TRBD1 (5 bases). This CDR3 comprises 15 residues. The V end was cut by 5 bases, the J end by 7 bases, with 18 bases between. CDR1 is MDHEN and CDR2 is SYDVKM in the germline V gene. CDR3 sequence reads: CASSGYRGLGQPQHF. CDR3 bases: TGTGCCAGCAGTGGCTATAGGGGATTGGGCCAGCCCCAGCATTTT.

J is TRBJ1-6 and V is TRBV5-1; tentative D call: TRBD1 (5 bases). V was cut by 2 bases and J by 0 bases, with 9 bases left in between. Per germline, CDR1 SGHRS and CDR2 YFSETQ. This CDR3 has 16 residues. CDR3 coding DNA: TGCGCCAGCAGCTTAGGACATTTCTCCTATAATTCACCCCTCCACTTT. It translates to CASSLGHFSYNSPLHF.

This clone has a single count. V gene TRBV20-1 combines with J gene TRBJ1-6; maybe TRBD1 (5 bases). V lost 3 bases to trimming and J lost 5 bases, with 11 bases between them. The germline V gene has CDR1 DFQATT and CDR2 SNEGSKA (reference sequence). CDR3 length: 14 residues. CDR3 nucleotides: TGCAGTGCTAGTAGGTTAGGGGATAATTCACCCCTCCACTTT. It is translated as CSASRLGDNSPLHF.

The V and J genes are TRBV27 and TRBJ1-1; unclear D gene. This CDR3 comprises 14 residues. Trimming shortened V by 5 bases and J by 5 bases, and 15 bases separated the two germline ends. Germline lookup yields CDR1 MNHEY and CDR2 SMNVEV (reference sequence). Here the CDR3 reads CASSPPRRWTEAFF. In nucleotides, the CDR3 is TGTGCCAGCAGTCCTCCCCGTCGGTGGACTGAAGCTTTCTTT.

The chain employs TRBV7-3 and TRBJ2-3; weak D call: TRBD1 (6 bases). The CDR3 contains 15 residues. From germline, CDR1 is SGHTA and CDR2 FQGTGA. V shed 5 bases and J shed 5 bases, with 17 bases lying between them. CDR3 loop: CASSLGIGGQDTQYF. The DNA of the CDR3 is TGTGCCAGCAGCCTAGGGATAGGGGGACAAGATACGCAGTATTTT.

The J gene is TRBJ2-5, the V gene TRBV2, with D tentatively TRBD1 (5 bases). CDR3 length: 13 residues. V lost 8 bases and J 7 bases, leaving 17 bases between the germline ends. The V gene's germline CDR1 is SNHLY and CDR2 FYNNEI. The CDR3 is CASEQGNTGTQYF. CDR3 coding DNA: TGTGCCAGCGAGCAGGGCAACACGGGGACCCAGTACTTC.

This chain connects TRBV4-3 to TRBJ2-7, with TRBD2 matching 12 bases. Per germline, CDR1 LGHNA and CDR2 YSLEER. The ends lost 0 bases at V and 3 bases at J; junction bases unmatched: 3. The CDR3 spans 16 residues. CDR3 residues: CASSQDRTSGVYEQYF. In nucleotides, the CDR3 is TGCGCCAGCAGCCAAGACCGGACTAGCGGGGTCTACGAGCAGTACTTC.

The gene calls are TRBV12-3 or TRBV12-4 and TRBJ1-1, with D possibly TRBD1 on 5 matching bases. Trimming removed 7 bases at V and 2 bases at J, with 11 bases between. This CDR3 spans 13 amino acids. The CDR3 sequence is CASIRRGNTEAFF. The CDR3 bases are TGTGCCAGCATACGGAGGGGAAACACTGAAGCTTTCTTT.

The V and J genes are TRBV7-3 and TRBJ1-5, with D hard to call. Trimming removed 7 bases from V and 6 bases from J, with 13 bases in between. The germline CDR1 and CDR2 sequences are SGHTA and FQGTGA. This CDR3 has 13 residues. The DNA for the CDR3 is TGTGCCAGCAATGGGAGCGGGAGTCAGCCCCAGCATTTT. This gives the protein CASNGSGSQPQHF.

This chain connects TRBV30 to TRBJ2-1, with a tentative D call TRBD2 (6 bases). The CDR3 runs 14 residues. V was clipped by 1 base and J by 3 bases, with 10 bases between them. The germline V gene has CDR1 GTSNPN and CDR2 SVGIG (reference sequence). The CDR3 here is CAWSGGSGYNEQFF. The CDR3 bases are TGTGCCTGGAGTGGCGGTAGCGGCTACAATGAGCAGTTCTTC.

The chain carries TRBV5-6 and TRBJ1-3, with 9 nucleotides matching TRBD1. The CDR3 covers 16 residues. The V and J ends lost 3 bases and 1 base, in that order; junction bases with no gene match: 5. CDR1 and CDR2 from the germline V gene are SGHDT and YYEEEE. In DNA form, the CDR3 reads TGTGCCAGCAGCTCCGGACAGGGGAGGTCTGGAAACACCATATATTTT. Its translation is CASSSGQGRSGNTIYF.

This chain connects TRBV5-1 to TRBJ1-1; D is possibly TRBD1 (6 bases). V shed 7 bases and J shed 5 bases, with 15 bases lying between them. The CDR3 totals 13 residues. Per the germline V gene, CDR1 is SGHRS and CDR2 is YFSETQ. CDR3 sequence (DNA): TGCGCCAGCCTAGGGGGGGCGGATACTGAAGCTTTCTTT. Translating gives CASLGGADTEAFF.

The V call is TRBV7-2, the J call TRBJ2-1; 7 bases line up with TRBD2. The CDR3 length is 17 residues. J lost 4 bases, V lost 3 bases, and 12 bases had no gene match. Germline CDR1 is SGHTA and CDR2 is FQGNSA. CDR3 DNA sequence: TGTGCCAGCAGCTTCCGGTTTGGGGGGGAACCTTACAATGAGCAGTTCTTC. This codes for CASSFRFGGEPYNEQFF.

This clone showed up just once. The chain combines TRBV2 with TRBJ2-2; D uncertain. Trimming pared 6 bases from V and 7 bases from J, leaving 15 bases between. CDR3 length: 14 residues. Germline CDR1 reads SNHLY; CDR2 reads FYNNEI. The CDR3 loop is CASSSRLAGGELFF. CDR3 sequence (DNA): TGTGCCAGCAGCTCCAGACTTGCCGGCGGGGAGCTGTTTTTT.

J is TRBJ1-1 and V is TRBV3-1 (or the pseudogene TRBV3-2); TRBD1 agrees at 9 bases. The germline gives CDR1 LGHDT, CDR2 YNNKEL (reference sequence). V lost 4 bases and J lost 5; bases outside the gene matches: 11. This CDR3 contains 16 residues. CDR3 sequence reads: CASSPTDRGERTEAFF. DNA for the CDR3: TGTGCCAGCAGCCCGACCGACAGGGGGGAGAGGACTGAAGCTTTCTTT.

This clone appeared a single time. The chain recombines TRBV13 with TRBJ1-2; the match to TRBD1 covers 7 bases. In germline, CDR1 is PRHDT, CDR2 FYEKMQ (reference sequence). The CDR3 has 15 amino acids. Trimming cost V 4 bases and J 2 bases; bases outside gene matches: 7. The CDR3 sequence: CASSSDRETNYGYTF. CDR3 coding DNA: TGTGCCAGCAGCTCCGACAGGGAGACAAACTATGGCTACACCTTC.

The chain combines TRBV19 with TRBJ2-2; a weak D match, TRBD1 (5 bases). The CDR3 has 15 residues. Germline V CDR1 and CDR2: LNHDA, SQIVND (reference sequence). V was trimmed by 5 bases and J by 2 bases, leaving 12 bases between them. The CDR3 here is CASSLLGLNTGELFF. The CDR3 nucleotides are TGTGCCAGTAGTTTATTGGGGCTAAACACCGGGGAGCTGTTTTTT.

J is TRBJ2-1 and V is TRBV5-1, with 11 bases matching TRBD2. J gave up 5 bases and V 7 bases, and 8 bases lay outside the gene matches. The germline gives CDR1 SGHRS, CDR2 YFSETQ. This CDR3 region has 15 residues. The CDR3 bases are TGCGCCAGCCGTAGCGGGGGGGCCGGGGACAATGAGCAGTTCTTC. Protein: CASRSGGAGDNEQFF.

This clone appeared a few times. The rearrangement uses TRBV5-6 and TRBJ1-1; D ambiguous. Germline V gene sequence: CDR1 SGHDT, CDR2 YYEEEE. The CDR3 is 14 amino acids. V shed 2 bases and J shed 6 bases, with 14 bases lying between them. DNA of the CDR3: TGTGCCAGCAGCTTACCCGGGAGGGAGGCTGAAGCTTTCTTT. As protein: CASSLPGREAEAFF.

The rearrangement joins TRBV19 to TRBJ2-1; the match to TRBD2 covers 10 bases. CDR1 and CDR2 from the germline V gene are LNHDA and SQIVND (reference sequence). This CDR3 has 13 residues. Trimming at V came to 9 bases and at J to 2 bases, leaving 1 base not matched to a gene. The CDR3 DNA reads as TGTGCCAGCAGCGGGGGGGCCTACAATGAGCAGTTCTTC. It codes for CASSGGAYNEQFF.

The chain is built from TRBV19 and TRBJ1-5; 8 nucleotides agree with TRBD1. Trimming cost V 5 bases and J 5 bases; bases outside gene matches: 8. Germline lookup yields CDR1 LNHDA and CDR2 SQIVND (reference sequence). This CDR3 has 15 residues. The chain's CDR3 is CASSGQGLSHQPQHF. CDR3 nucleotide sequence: TGTGCCAGTAGTGGACAGGGCCTTAGTCATCAGCCCCAGCATTTT. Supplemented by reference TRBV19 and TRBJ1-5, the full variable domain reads DGGITQSPKYLFRKEGQNVTLSCEQNLNHDAMYWYRQDPGQGLRLIYYSQIVNDFQKGDIAEGYSVSREKKESFPLTVTSAQKNPTAFYLCASSGQGLSHQPQHFGDGTRLSIL.

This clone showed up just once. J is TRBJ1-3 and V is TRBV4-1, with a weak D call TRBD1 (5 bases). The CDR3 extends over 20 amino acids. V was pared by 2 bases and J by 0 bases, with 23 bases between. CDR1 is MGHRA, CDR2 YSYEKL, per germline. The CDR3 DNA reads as TGCGCCAGCAGCCAAAAGGTGATTGGGCAGGGATTTCTCTCTGGAAACACCATATATTTT. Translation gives CASSQKVIGQGFLSGNTIYF.

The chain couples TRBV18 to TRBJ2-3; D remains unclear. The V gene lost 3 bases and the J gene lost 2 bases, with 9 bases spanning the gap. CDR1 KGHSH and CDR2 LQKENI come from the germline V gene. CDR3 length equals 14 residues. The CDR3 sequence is CASSPEWSTDTQYF. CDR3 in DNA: TGTGCCAGCTCACCTGAGTGGTCCACAGATACGCAGTATTTT.

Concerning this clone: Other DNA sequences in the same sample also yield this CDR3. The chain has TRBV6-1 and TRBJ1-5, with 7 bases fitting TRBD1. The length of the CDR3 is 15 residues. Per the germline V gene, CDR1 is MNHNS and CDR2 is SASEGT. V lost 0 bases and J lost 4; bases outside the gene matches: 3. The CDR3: CASSEAGQQNQPQHF. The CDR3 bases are TGTGCCAGCAGTGAAGCGGGACAGCAAAATCAGCCCCAGCATTTT.

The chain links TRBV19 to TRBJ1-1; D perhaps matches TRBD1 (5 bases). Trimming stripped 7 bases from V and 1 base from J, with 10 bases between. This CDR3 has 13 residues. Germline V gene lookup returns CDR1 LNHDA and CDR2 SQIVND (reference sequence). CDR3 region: CASKDRPNTEAFF. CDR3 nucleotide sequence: TGTGCCAGTAAAGACAGACCGAACACTGAAGCTTTCTTT.

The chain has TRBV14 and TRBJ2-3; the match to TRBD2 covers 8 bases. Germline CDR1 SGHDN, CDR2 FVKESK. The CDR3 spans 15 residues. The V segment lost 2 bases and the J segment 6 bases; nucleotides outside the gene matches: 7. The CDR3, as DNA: TGTGCCAGCAGCCAACCGGGACTAGTGGCTGATACGCAGTATTTT. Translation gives CASSQPGLVADTQYF.